This T cell receptor beta chain derives from a study of T cell responses to AZD1222 COVID-19 vaccine. Regarding the study as a whole: Baseline testing showed seropositivity in only six or seven AZD1222 recipients. Along spike, vaccine-associated CD4 TCRs were found throughout, with dominance at 160-218 and 743-854.

Comments on this clone: As yet, its antigen is unknown.

The repertoire was sequenced with immunoSEQ multiplex PCR; TCRdb's copy has only in-frame clones and lacks some. The top ten clones hold about 14% of a sample with tens of thousands of clones, more than 80% of them seen once. Germline V CDR1 and CDR2: MNHEY, SVGAGI. This CDR3 contains 14 residues. With 5 bases removed from V and 6 bases from J, the gap between germline ends came to 11 bases. The clonotype originates from an adult who received the AZD1222 COVID-19 vaccine. The V call is TRBV6-5, the J call TRBJ1-6; D call uncertain. The material sequenced was peripheral blood, taken 28 days after the second AZD1222 dose. The CDR3 coding sequence is TGTGCCAGCAGTCCCGGGAGAGCTAATTCACCCCTCCACTTT. Translated: CASSPGRANSPLHF.